This T cell receptor (beta chain) was observed in a study of beta chain features in type 1 diabetes. General study findings and limits: All four CD4+ subsets from Type 1 diabetes patients carried moderately but significantly shorter TCRB CDR3s.

Cell sorting via CD45RO/CCR7/CD25/CD127/CD95/CD27 was performed to obtain CD4+ naive, central memory, regulatory and stem cell-like memory cells. To note about this clone: Its antigen is currently unknown.

V was pared by 3 bases and J by 4 bases, with 5 bases of the junction left unmatched. Looked up from germline, CDR1 is SGDLS and CDR2 is YYNGEE. There are 14 residues in the CDR3. Expressed TCRB transcripts were sequenced, since all the RNA that had been isolated was reverse transcribed. Sequencing used immunoSEQ multiplex PCR; TCRdb keeps in-frame clones, though not all of them. Of hundreds of thousands of clones in the sample, approximately 15% were seen once. The chain carries TRBV9 and TRBJ2-5; 8 positions match TRBD2. Specimen: naive CD4+ T cells from blood. The source is a man under 40 in good health. CDR3 loop: CASSAGLALETQYF. As DNA, the CDR3 is TGTGCCAGCAGCGCTGGACTAGCCCTAGAGACCCAGTACTTC. The entire variable domain, with the rest obtained from reference TRBV9 and TRBJ2-5, is as follows: DSGVTQTPKHLITATGQRVTLRCSPRSGDLSVYWYQQSLDQGLQFLIQYYNGEERAKGNILERFSAQQFPDLHSELNLSSLELGDSALYFCASSAGLALETQYFGPGTRLLVL.